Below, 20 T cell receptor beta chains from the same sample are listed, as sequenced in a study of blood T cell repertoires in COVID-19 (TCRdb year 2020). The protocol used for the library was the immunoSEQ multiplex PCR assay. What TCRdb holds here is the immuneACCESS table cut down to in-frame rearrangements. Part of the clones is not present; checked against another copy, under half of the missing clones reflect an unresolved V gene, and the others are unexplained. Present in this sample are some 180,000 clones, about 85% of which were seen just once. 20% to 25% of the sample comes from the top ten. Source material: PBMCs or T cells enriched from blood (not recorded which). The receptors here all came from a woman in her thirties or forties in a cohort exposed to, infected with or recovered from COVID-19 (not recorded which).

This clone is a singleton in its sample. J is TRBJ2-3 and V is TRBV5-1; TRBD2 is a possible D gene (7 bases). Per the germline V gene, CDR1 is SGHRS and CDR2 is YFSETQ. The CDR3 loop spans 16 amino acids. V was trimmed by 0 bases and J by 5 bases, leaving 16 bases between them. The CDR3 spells CASSLDTGGLGDTQYF. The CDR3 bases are TGCGCCAGCAGCTTGGATACGGGGGGCCTGGGAGATACGCAGTATTTT.

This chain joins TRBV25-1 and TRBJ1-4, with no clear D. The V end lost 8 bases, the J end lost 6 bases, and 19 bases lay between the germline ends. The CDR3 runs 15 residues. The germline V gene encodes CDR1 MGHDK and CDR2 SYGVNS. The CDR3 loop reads CASSPWGEADEKLFF. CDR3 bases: TGTGCCAGCTCTCCCTGGGGAGAGGCGGATGAAAAACTGTTTTTT.

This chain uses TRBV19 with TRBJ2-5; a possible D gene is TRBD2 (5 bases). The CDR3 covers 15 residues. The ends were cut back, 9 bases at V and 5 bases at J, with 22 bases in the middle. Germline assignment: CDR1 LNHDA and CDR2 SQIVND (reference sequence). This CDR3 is CASGDDSKGWETQYF. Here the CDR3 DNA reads TGTGCCAGCGGGGATGATTCAAAGGGCTGGGAGACCCAGTACTTC.

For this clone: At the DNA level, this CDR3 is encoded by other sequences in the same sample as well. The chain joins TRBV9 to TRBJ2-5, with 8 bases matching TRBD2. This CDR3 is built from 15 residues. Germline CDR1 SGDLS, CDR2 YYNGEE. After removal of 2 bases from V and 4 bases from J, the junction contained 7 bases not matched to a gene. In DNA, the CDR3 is TGTGCCAGCAGCGTTGACAGCGGGAGAGGAGAGACCCAGTACTTC. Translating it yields CASSVDSGRGETQYF.

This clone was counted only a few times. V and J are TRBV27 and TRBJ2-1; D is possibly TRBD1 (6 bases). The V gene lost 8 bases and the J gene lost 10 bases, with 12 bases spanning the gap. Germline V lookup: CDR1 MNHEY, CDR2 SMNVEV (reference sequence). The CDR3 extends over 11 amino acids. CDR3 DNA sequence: TGTGCCAGCGGTTACAGGGAGGAGCAGTTCTTC. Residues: CASGYREEQFF.

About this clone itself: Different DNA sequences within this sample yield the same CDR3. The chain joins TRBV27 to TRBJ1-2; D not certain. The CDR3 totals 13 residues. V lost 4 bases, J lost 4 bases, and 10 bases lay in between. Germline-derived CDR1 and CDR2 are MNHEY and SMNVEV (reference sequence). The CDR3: CASSSTRGYGYTF. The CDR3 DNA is TGTGCCAGCAGTTCGACACGGGGCTATGGCTACACCTTC.

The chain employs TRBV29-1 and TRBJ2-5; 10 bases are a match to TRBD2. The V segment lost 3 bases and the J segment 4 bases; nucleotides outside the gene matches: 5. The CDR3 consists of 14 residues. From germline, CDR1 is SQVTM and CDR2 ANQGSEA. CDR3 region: CSVELAGVIETQYF. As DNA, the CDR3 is TGCAGCGTTGAGCTAGCGGGAGTGATAGAGACCCAGTACTTC.

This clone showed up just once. The CDR3 loop reads CASRRQGKRPQHF. The CDR3 DNA sequence: TGTGCCAGCAGACGACAGGGAAAACGGCCCCAGCATTTT. The chain joins TRBV2 to TRBJ1-5; 7 positions agree with TRBD1. This CDR3 contains 13 residues. Germline loops: CDR1 SNHLY, CDR2 FYNNEI. V trimming: 6 bases; J trimming: 9 bases; junction bases outside the gene matches: 8.

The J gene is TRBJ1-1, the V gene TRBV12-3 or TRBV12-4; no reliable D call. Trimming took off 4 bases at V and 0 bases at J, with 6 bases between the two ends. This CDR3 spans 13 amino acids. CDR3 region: CASSSWLNTEAFF. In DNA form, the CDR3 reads TGTGCCAGCAGTTCCTGGCTGAACACTGAAGCTTTCTTT.

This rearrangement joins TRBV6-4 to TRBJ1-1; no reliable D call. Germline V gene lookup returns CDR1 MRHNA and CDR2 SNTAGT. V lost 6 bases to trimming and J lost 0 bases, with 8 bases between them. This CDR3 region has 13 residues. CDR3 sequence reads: CASRDGLNTEAFF. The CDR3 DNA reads TGTGCCAGCAGGGACGGCTTGAACACTGAAGCTTTCTTT.

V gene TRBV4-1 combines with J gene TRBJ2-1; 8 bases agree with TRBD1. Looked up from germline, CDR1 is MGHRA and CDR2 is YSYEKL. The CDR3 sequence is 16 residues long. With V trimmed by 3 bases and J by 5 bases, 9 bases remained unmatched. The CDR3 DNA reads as TGCGCCAGCAGCCACTATCGACAGGGGTCGGACAATGAGCAGTTCTTC. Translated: CASSHYRQGSDNEQFF.

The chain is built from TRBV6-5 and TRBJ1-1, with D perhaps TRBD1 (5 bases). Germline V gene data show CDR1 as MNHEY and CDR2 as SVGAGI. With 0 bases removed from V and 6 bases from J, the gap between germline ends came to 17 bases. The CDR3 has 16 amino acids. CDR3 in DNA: TGTGCCAGCAGTTACTCGCTTGGAGGGGCTGCGGCTGAAGCTTTCTTT. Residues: CASSYSLGGAAAEAFF.

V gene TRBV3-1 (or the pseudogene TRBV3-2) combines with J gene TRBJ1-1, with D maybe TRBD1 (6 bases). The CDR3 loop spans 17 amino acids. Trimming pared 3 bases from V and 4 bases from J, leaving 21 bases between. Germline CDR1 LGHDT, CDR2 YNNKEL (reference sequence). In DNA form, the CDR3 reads TGTGCCAGCAGCCACGAAGTCGCTATGCAGGGGCCCACTGAAGCTTTCTTT. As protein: CASSHEVAMQGPTEAFF.

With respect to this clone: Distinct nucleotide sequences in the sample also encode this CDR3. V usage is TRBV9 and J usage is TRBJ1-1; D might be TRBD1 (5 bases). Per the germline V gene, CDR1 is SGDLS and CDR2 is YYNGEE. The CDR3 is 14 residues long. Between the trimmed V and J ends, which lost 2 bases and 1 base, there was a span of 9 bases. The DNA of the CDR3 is TGTGCCAGCAGCGTCGGGGGATCGAACACTGAAGCTTTCTTT. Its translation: CASSVGGSNTEAFF.

The DNA of the CDR3 is TGTGCCAGTAACCCGGGGGGTATTAGGGAGCAGTTCTTC. This translates into CASNPGGIREQFF. The gene calls are TRBV19 and TRBJ2-1, with 7 bases fitting TRBD2. The CDR3 extends over 13 amino acids. V trimming: 7 bases; J trimming: 10 bases; junction bases outside the gene matches: 10. Germline V gene data show CDR1 as LNHDA and CDR2 as SQIVND (reference sequence).

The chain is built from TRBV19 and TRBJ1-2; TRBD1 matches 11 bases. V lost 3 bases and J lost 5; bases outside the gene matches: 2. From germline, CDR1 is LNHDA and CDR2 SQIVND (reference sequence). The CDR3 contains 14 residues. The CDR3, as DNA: TGTGCCAGTAGTATGGACAGGGGGCTGTATGGCTACACCTTC. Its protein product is CASSMDRGLYGYTF.

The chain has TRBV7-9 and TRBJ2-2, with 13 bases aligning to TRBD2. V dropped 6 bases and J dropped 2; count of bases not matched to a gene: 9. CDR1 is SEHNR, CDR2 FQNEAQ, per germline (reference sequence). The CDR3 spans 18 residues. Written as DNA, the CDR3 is TGTGCCAGCAGACCGAGACTAGCGGGGGGACCAAACACCGGGGAGCTGTTTTTT. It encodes CASRPRLAGGPNTGELFF.

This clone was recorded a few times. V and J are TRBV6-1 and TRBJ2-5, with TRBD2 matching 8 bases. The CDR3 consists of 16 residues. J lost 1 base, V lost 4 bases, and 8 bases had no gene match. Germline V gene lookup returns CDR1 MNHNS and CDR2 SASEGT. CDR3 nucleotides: TGTGCCAGCAGTGGCGTGTTAGCGGGATTCCAAGAGACCCAGTACTTC. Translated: CASSGVLAGFQETQYF.

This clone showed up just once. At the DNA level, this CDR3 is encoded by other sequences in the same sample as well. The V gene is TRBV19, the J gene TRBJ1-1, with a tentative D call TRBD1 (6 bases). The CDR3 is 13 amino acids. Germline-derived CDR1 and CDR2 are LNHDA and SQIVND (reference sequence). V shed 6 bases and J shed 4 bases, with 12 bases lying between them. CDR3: CASSLVGGTEAFF. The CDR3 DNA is TGTGCCAGTAGCCTCGTAGGGGGCACTGAAGCTTTCTTT.

CDR3 bases: TGTGCCAGCAGGCCTGACAGGGGGCATGGCTACACCTTC. Its translation: CASRPDRGHGYTF. This chain links TRBV12-3 or TRBV12-4 with TRBJ1-2, with 10 bases identical to TRBD1. The J segment lost 6 bases and the V segment lost 6 bases, leaving 4 bases of the junction unmatched. This CDR3 region has 13 residues.